This TCR beta chain was sequenced in a study of regulatory T cells in long-lasting Graves disease. Study overall: Less than 3 months of antithyroid drugs had been taken by newly diagnosed Graves' patients.

The V gene end was trimmed by 1 base and the J gene end by 15 bases; junction bases not matched to a gene: 11. There are 14 residues in the CDR3. This sample's time point: newly diagnosed GD, antithyroid drugs for less than 3 months. RNA isolated from PBMCs was used to make the TCR library. This clonotype appeared many times. What it binds is unknown. Researchers made TCR beta libraries by using iRepertoire HTBI primers and running Arm-PCR on CDR3 regions. Authors' analysis steps: Gene usage covered 62 TRBV and some 13 TRBJ segments. TCRdb analysed the multiplex PCR reads with MiXCR anew, one entry per CDR3 protein. TCRdb, rather than the study authors, made the V and J calls. The sample gives 320,000 or so distinct CDR3 sequences, under 20% of which show up once; less than 40% is in the top ten. Study results and limitations: Newly diagnosed patients had higher TCR diversity than persistent Graves' patients did. Whereas new patients shared about a thousand public clonotypes, persistent patients shared more, at about 2,500.

This chain connects TRBV12-3 or TRBV12-4 to TRBJ2-1; 8 positions agree with TRBD2. Source: peripheral blood mononuclear cells (PBMCs), taken at new diagnosis, from a patient treated with antithyroid drugs. The clonotype comes from a female donor with Graves disease. The CDR3 is CASSLGGTGTRRFF. In DNA form, the CDR3 reads TGTGCCAGCAGTTTAGGTGGGACCGGGACTAGGCGGTTCTTC.